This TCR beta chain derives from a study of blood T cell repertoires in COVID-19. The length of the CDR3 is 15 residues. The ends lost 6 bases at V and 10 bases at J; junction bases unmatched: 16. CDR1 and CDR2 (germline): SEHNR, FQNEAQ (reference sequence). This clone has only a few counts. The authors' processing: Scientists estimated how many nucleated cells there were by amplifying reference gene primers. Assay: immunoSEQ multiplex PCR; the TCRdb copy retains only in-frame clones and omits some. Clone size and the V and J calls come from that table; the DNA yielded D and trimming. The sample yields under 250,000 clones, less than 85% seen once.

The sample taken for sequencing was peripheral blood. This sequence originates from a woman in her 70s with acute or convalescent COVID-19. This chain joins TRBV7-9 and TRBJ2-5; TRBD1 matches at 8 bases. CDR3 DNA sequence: TGTGCCAGCAGTCCTATCTCCGGGACAGGATGGGACCAGTACTTC. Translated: CASSPISGTGWDQYF. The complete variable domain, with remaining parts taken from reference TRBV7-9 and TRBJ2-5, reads DTGVSQNPRHKITKRGQNVTFRCDPISEHNRLYWYRQTLGQGPEFLTYFQNEAQLEKSRLLSDRFSAERPKGSFSTLEIQRTEQGDSAMYLCASSPISGTGWDQYFGPGTRLLVL.